One sample yielded the 14 T cell receptor beta chains listed below, sequenced in a study of technical replicates of blood from a handful of donors. Here immunoSEQ multiplex PCR was the method, and the copy in TCRdb shows in-frame clones only, minus some. The data hold some 13,000 clones, with more than 85% observed a single time. What was sequenced was PBMCs. These receptors originate from a human donor in good health.

The rearrangement uses TRBV4-1 and TRBJ2-7; D perhaps matches TRBD2 (5 bases). Per germline, CDR1 MGHRA and CDR2 YSYEKL. This CDR3 comprises 16 residues. The V end was cut by 5 bases, the J end by 0 bases, with 17 bases between. The DNA of the CDR3 is TGCGCCAGCAGCTCCAGGCACCGGGAAGGCTCCTACGAGCAGTACTTC. The encoded protein is CASSSRHREGSYEQYF.

V gene TRBV12-2 combines with J gene TRBJ1-2. TRBV12-2 is assigned pseudogene status. CDR3 length: 15 residues. In nucleotides, the CDR3 is TGTGCAAGTCGCTACCTCGGCAACGGGGGCTATGGCTACACCTTC. It is translated as CASRYLGNGGYGYTF.

This chain links TRBV7-9 with TRBJ2-2, with D uncertain. V was clipped by 8 bases and J by 6 bases, with 10 bases between them. Germline CDR1 reads SEHNR; CDR2 reads FQNEAQ (reference sequence). The CDR3 is made up of 12 amino acids. The CDR3 DNA sequence: TGTGCCAGCGCGCCTCTGGCCGGGGAGCTGTTTTTT. It is translated as CASAPLAGELFF.

This clone has just one count. The chain couples TRBV5-1 to TRBJ2-7; 9 nucleotides align to TRBD1. The germline V gene encodes CDR1 SGHRS and CDR2 YFSETQ. Trimming removed 5 bases from V and 3 bases from J; junction bases left unmatched: 6. CDR3 size: 14 residues. The CDR3 reads CASRSGTGFYEQYF. The CDR3 nucleotides are TGCGCCAGCAGGTCCGGGACAGGGTTCTACGAGCAGTACTTC.

The chain joins TRBV18 to TRBJ1-4; 9 nucleotides agree with TRBD1. The CDR3 covers 17 residues. V lost 0 bases to trimming and J lost 4 bases; unmatched junction nucleotides: 6. The V gene's germline CDR1 is KGHSH and CDR2 LQKENI. The CDR3 nucleotides are TGTGCCAGCTCACCACCGAGTCGGGACAGGGTTAATGAAAAACTGTTTTTT. Its protein product is CASSPPSRDRVNEKLFF. Looking up the rest from reference TRBV18 and TRBJ1-4 gives the full variable domain: NAGVMQNPRHLVRRRGQEARLRCSPMKGHSHVYWYRQLPEEGLKFMVYLQKENIIDESGMPKERFSAEFPKEGPSILRIQQVVRGDSAAYFCASSPPSRDRVNEKLFFGSGTQLSVL.

The CDR3 loop reads CAWSGSSLGPGNTIYF. For the CDR3, the DNA is TGTGCCTGGAGTGGGTCCAGCCTAGGTCCCGGAAACACCATATATTTT. The chain uses TRBV30 and TRBJ1-3; no clear D gene. Looked up from germline, CDR1 is GTSNPN and CDR2 is SVGIG (reference sequence). The V end lost 1 base, the J end lost 4 bases, and 17 bases lay between the germline ends. The CDR3 is made up of 16 amino acids.

This clone was seen just once. This rearrangement joins TRBV9 to TRBJ2-1; D might be TRBD1 (6 bases). The CDR3 runs 14 residues. The germline V gene has CDR1 SGDLS and CDR2 YYNGEE. Trimming shortened V by 2 bases and J by 8 bases, and 14 bases separated the two germline ends. CDR3 residues: CASSVTTGEYEQFF. The CDR3 region has the DNA TGTGCCAGCAGCGTTACGACAGGCGAATATGAGCAGTTCTTC.

The genes are TRBV28 and TRBJ2-1, with TRBD2 identical over 9 bases. The CDR3 is made up of 15 amino acids. Looked up from germline, CDR1 is MDHEN and CDR2 is SYDVKM. V lost 5 bases to trimming and J lost 2 bases; unmatched junction nucleotides: 4. The CDR3 sequence: CASSRWTSAYNEQFF. CDR3 DNA: TGTGCCAGCAGTCGCTGGACTAGCGCCTACAATGAGCAGTTCTTC.

The chain employs TRBV11-2 and TRBJ2-5, with D perhaps TRBD2 (6 bases). This CDR3 has 16 amino acids. Germline CDR1 SGHAT, CDR2 FQNNGV. Trimming shortened V by 1 base and J by 1 base, and 13 bases separated the two germline ends. This CDR3 reads CASSLVGGGPQETQYF. In nucleotides, the CDR3 is TGTGCCAGCAGCTTAGTGGGGGGAGGCCCCCAAGAGACCCAGTACTTC.

The chain uses TRBV12-5 and TRBJ2-2, with D possibly TRBD1 on 6 matching bases. This CDR3 comprises 13 residues. V gave up 7 bases and J gave up 0 bases, with 6 bases separating them. Per the germline V gene, CDR1 is LGHNT and CDR2 is FRNRAP. CDR3 residues: CASEGANTGELFF. The CDR3 DNA sequence: TGTGCTAGTGAGGGGGCGAACACCGGGGAGCTGTTTTTT.

The chain combines TRBV15 with TRBJ2-1, with D perhaps TRBD1 (6 bases). The CDR3 spans 17 residues. Trimming pared 3 bases from V and 1 base from J, leaving 16 bases between. The V gene's germline CDR1 is LNHNV and CDR2 YYDKDF (reference sequence). The CDR3 region has the DNA TGTGCCACCAGCAGGAATAGACAGGTCTCTTCCTACAATGAGCAGTTCTTC. It specifies CATSRNRQVSSYNEQFF.

This chain links TRBV20-1 with TRBJ2-5; the D gene is possibly TRBD1 (6 bases). Trimming removed 6 bases at V and 8 bases at J, with 10 bases between. CDR3 length: 10 amino acids. CDR1 and CDR2 (germline): DFQATT, SNEGSKA (reference sequence). The CDR3 nucleotides are TGCAGTGCGAGGGGGTTTACCCAGTACTTC. This sequence encodes CSARGFTQYF.

The chain links TRBV6-6 to TRBJ1-2, with D possibly TRBD1 on 5 matching bases. Trimming stripped 8 bases from V and 6 bases from J, with 13 bases between. Germline V CDR1 and CDR2: MNHNY, SVGAGI (reference sequence). The CDR3 runs 12 residues. DNA of the CDR3: TGTGCCAGCTGGGGCGCTTGGAATGGCTACACCTTC. It encodes CASWGAWNGYTF.

The chain has TRBV25-1 and TRBJ2-5; tentative D call: TRBD1 (6 bases). Germline V gives CDR1 MGHDK, CDR2 SYGVNS. The CDR3 consists of 15 residues. Trimming removed 1 base from V and 5 bases from J, with 14 bases in between. The CDR3 spells CASSELGATGETQYF. CDR3 coding DNA: TGTGCCAGCAGTGAATTGGGAGCCACAGGGGAGACCCAGTACTTC.